The clone carrying this T cell receptor (beta chain) occurred a few times. This record belongs to a study of CD8+ T cells in alopecia areata. Germline V gene lookup returns CDR1 SGHTA and CDR2 FQGNSA. This CDR3 is built from 17 residues. V lost 5 bases to trimming and J lost 0 bases, with 14 bases between them. After isolation, RNA underwent reverse transcription to generate cDNA as the sequencing template. Measured with immunoSEQ multiplex PCR; TCRdb has only the in-frame clones, and not every one. The sample lists 110,000 or so clones; around two fifths were seen once. The chain employs TRBV7-2 and TRBJ2-6; possible D gene TRBD1, 6 bases. This TCR was sampled from a human donor with alopecia areata. The sequencing sample was made of CD4+ T cells sorted from blood. For the CDR3, the DNA is TGTGCCAGCAGCCCACAGGGCTCGAGCTCTGGGGCCAACGTCCTGACTTTC. The encoded protein is CASSPQGSSSGANVLTF.